This T cell receptor beta chain stems from a study of blood T cell repertoires in COVID-19. Study processing details: Nucleated cell number was recorded as an estimate derived from reference gene primer amplification. Data came from immunoSEQ multiplex PCR; TCRdb stores just in-frame clones and leaves some out. The V and J calls and clone size are taken from that table; D and trimming were inferred from the DNA. The table has over 50,000 clones, approximately 89% seen once. Germline CDR1 reads MDHEN; CDR2 reads SYDVKM. The germline V and J ends were trimmed by 6 bases and 0 bases, with 18 bases remaining between them. The CDR3 contains 16 residues.

The sequencing sample was made of peripheral blood. This TCR derives from a man aged 60-69 years with acute or convalescent COVID-19. V gene TRBV28 combines with J gene TRBJ2-7, with a weak D call TRBD2 (6 bases). CDR3 sequence: CASRNRDSRSSYEQYF. CDR3 nucleotide sequence: TGTGCCAGCAGGAACCGGGACTCCAGGAGCTCCTACGAGCAGTACTTC.